This is a list of T cell receptor beta chains from one sample in a study of response to subunit inactivated influenza vaccine. MiXCR was run by TCRdb on the RT-PCR reads, yielding one entry per CDR3 protein. The sample records approximately 700,000 distinct CDR3 sequences, approximately 13% being singletons. Sequenced material: PBMCs from blood, taken around two weeks before vaccination. The receptor source for this set is a man in his fifties who received an inactivated influenza vaccine. The CDR3 runs from the conserved cysteine through the conserved F or W. The order of the fields is clone size, CDR3 length, D gene, V gene, J gene, CDR3 DNA, CDR3 protein. A D gene is named only where the DNA matches it firmly. Expanded clones get a size class; other rows say once, few or many, or leave the size out.

.	16	TRBD1	TRBV18	TRBJ1-2	TGTGCCAGCTCACCAAGGGAGACAGGGACTAACTATGGCTACACCTTC	CASSPRETGTNYGYTF
.	20	TRBD2	TRBV4-2	TRBJ2-1	TGTGCCAGCAGCCAGGATATTAGCGGGGGGCTCTTCAGCTCCTACAATGAGCAGTTCTTC	CASSQDISGGLFSSYNEQFF
.	15	TRBD2	TRBV28	TRBJ2-5	TGTGCCAGCAGTTTTGGAGCGGGACTAGCTGAGACCCAGTACTTC	CASSFGAGLAETQYF
few	17	.	TRBV7-9	TRBJ2-2	TGTGCCAGCAGCCGACTGACCGGGGGGCCGGACACCGGGGAGCTGTTTTTT	CASSRLTGGPDTGELFF
many	13	.	TRBV30	TRBJ1-2	TGTGCCTGGAGTGTCGGGGCGTCCTATGGCTACACCTTC	CAWSVGASYGYTF
few	14	.	TRBV18	TRBJ2-3	TGTGCCAGCTCACTAAGTCCTAGCACAGATACGCAGTATTTT	CASSLSPSTDTQYF
.	14	TRBD2	TRBV5-1	TRBJ2-5	TGCGCCAGCAGCGGGGGGACTAGTGAAGAGACCCAGTACTTC	CASSGGTSEETQYF
few	16	TRBD2	TRBV5-1	TRBJ2-5	TGCGCCAGCAGCTTGGCCATCCGGGAGGGTGGGGAGACCCAGTACTTC	CASSLAIREGGETQYF
many	14	.	TRBV20-1	TRBJ2-1	TGCAGTGCAGGGGGAATGTCCTCCTACAATGAGCAGTTCTTC	CSAGGMSSYNEQFF
few	14	.	TRBV3-1	TRBJ1-1	TGTGCCAGCAGCCATCGGCCCTCGGGCACTGAAGCTTTCTTT	CASSHRPSGTEAFF
many	14	.	TRBV4-3	TRBJ1-5	TGCGCCAGCAGCCAATATTTTGGAAATCAGCCCCAGCATTTT	CASSQYFGNQPQHF
few	14	TRBD2	TRBV20-1	TRBJ2-3	TGCAGTGCAGCACTAGCGGGGGGCACAGATACGCAGTATTTT	CSAALAGGTDTQYF
few	17	TRBD2	TRBV4-2	TRBJ2-4	TGTGCCAGCAGCCCCTCGGCGGGAGCTTTAGCCAAAAACATTCAGTACTTC	CASSPSAGALAKNIQYF
few	15	.	TRBV27	TRBJ2-7	TGTGCCAGCAGTGCACAGGTTCCTATGCCCTACGAGCAGTACTTC	CASSAQVPMPYEQYF
.	14	.	TRBV7-2	TRBJ2-7	TGTGCCAGCAGCTTAGGGGGGAGTGGGCCGGAGCAGTACTTC	CASSLGGSGPEQYF
few	16	.	TRBV9	TRBJ2-3	TGTGCCAGCAGCGTAGGCTGGCGGGCTGGGGGAGATACGCAGTATTTT	CASSVGWRAGGDTQYF
few	17	.	TRBV18	TRBJ1-1	TGTGCCAGCTCACCGTCTACCCTCGGACGCCTGAACACTGAAGCTTTCTTT	CASSPSTLGRLNTEAFF
.	13	.	TRBV2	TRBJ2-7	TGTGCCAGCAGCGGGGGATACCTCTACGAGCAGTACTTC	CASSGGYLYEQYF
few	20	TRBD1	TRBV12-3/TRBV12-4	TRBJ2-6	TGTGCCAGCAGTTTTTTTGTCACAGGGGGCAACCTGGAGGGGGCCAACGTCCTGACTTTC	CASSFFVTGGNLEGANVLTF
.	15	.	TRBV11-1	TRBJ2-5	TGTGCCAGCAGCTTAAGGGGACACGGGGAAGAGACCCAGTACTTC	CASSLRGHGEETQYF
many	15	.	TRBV2	TRBJ2-1	TGTGCCAGCAGTGAAGGCCTAGCGCTTAACAATGAGCAGTTCTTC	CASSEGLALNNEQFF
few	13	.	TRBV27	TRBJ1-4	TGTGCCAGCAGTCCGCAGGGTAGCGAAAAACTGTTTTTT	CASSPQGSEKLFF
few	15	.	TRBV6-7	TRBJ2-1	TGTGCCAGCAGTTACTACCGGGACCCCGACAATGAGCAGTTCTTC	CASSYYRDPDNEQFF
.	13	TRBD1	TRBV20-1	TRBJ2-1	TGCAGTGCTAGACCTACAGGGGGCAATGAGCAGTTCTTC	CSARPTGGNEQFF
.	12	.	TRBV28	TRBJ1-2	TGTGCCAGCAGTTTTGTACACTATGGCTACACCTTC	CASSFVHYGYTF
.	13	TRBD1	TRBV29-1	TRBJ2-7	TGCAGCGTCAGGACAGGGGGCCCGGTCACACAGTACTTC	CSVRTGGPVTQYF
.	14	.	TRBV4-1	TRBJ1-1	TGCGCCAGCAGCCAACGGCACGGGTTCACTGAAGCTTTCTTT	CASSQRHGFTEAFF
.	13	.	TRBV5-4	TRBJ2-1	TGTGCCAGCAGCCCGGACGGCCAGGGTGAGCAGTTCTTC	CASSPDGQGEQFF
few	14	.	TRBV5-1	TRBJ2-5	TGCGCCAGCAGACAGCACTATGACCAAGAGACCCAGTACTTC	CASRQHYDQETQYF
.	14	.	TRBV9	TRBJ1-1	TGTGCCAGCAGCCCCCATCAAGACTACACTGAAGCTTTCTTT	CASSPHQDYTEAFF
.	18	.	TRBV19	TRBJ2-6	TGTGCCAGTAGTATAGATCGGGGGCCACTCTCTGGGGCCAACGTCCTGACTTTC	CASSIDRGPLSGANVLTF
.	15	.	TRBV6-1	TRBJ2-1	TGTGCCAGCAGCGTGAACCTTATTTCCTACAATGAGCAGTTCTTC	CASSVNLISYNEQFF
.	15	TRBD2	TRBV19	TRBJ2-2	TGTGCCAGTAGTCACGGACTAGGTGTCACCGGGGAGCTGTTTTTT	CASSHGLGVTGELFF
few	14	.	TRBV12-3/TRBV12-4	TRBJ2-1	TGTGCCAGCAGTTCTTCCGGGACCAACAATGAGCAGTTCTTC	CASSSSGTNNEQFF
.	13	.	TRBV29-1	TRBJ2-5	TGCAGCGTTACCGGACTACTTCAAGAGACCCAGTACTTC	CSVTGLLQETQYF
.	14	TRBD1	TRBV18	TRBJ1-2	TGTGCCAGCTCACCAGGACAGGACGTCTATGGCTACACCTTC	CASSPGQDVYGYTF
few	13	.	TRBV9	TRBJ2-3	TGTGCCAGCAGCGCGTCGACAGCATCTCCGCAGTATTTT	CASSASTASPQYF
many	17	TRBD1	TRBV7-6	TRBJ2-5	TGTGCCAGCAGCTTAGATATCGCTGGACAGGAGCCGGAGACCCAGTACTTC	CASSLDIAGQEPETQYF
.	15	.	TRBV28	TRBJ2-1	TGTGCCAGCGCCCCTGGGCGCCTCTGCTACAATGAGCAGTTCTTC	CASAPGRLCYNEQFF
few	17	.	TRBV5-1	TRBJ2-1	TGCGCCAGCAGCTTGGTAGTCGTCCTAAGCTCCTACAATGAGCAGTTCTTC	CASSLVVVLSSYNEQFF
many	15	TRBD2	TRBV20-1	TRBJ2-7	TGCAGTGCTAGAGATCTAGCGGGAGATCTCTACGAGCAGTACTTC	CSARDLAGDLYEQYF
.	15	.	TRBV6-1	TRBJ2-4	TGTGCCAGCAGAAGACAAGGGTTGGGCCAAAACATTCAGTACTTC	CASRRQGLGQNIQYF
.	15	.	TRBV20-1	TRBJ2-2	TGCAGTGCTAGCGGGGGTGGGAGTCGAACCGGGGAGCTGTTTTTT	CSASGGGSRTGELFF
few	13	.	TRBV7-2	TRBJ1-5	TGTGCCAGCAGCCGGGACTTCAATCAGCCCCAGCATTTT	CASSRDFNQPQHF
many	14	.	TRBV29-1	TRBJ2-7	TGCAGCGCCGTCGGTCAGAACCAGGCGAGCGAGCAGTACTTC	CSAVGQNQASEQYF
.	18	.	TRBV28	TRBJ1-1	TGTGCCAGCAGTTTTACTCTAGTTCGGGGGGAGGGAGACACTGAAGCTTTCTTT	CASSFTLVRGEGDTEAFF
.	14	.	TRBV6-1	TRBJ1-6	TGTGCCAGCAAATCAGGGGTCGGTGATTCACCCCTCCACTTT	CASKSGVGDSPLHF
.	16	TRBD1	TRBV7-8	TRBJ2-7	TGTGCCAGCAGCTTAGTTTTTGGGACAGGGGCCTACGAGCAGTACTTC	CASSLVFGTGAYEQYF
.	17	TRBD2	TRBV7-2	TRBJ2-1	TGTGCCAGCAGCTTAGGATCGGGACTAGCGGATTACAATGAGCAGTTCTTC	CASSLGSGLADYNEQFF
.	10	.	TRBV20-1	TRBJ1-2	TGCAGGCCAGCTAACTATGGCTACACCTTC	CRPANYGYTF
few	12	.	TRBV3-1	TRBJ1-1	TGTGCCAGCAGTAATGGGGGCGGGGAAGCTTTCTTT	CASSNGGGEAFF
.	14	.	TRBV25-1	TRBJ1-2	TGTGCCAGCAGTGATCTGCAGGGGAACTATGGCTACACCTTC	CASSDLQGNYGYTF
.	13	TRBD1	TRBV20-1	TRBJ2-3	TGCAGTGCTAGAGGGGGACAGACAGATACGCAGTATTTT	CSARGGQTDTQYF
many	14	.	TRBV12-3/TRBV12-4	TRBJ1-2	TGTGCCAGCAGTTTAGCTCAGGGGCTGAAAGGCTACACCTTC	CASSLAQGLKGYTF
.	14	TRBD2	TRBV5-6	TRBJ2-7	TGTGCCAGCAGCTTGCCTAGCGGGCAATACGAGCAGTACTTC	CASSLPSGQYEQYF
.	17	TRBD2	TRBV25-1	TRBJ2-1	TGTGCCAGCAGTCAAAACTTTGGGGCGGGAGGGCCCGATGAGCAGTTCTTC	CASSQNFGAGGPDEQFF
few	15	.	TRBV5-4	TRBJ1-1	TGTGCCAGCAGCTTGAGGGGAAGGGTGAACACTGAAGCTTTCTTT	CASSLRGRVNTEAFF